Shown below are 2 T cell receptor beta chains from a single sample sequenced in a study of CD8+ T cells in alopecia areata. Reverse transcription of extracted RNA yielded cDNA, which provided the sequencing template. Method: immunoSEQ multiplex PCR; TCRdb's copy keeps in-frame clones and lacks some. The sample has 130,000 to 150,000 clones, roughly 44% seen once. The sequenced sample was CD4+ T cells sorted from blood. Receptors were obtained from a human donor with alopecia areata.

The chain carries TRBV13 and TRBJ2-5; D uncertain. The CDR3 spans 12 residues. Germline values: CDR1 PRHDT, CDR2 FYEKMQ (reference sequence). Between the trimmed V and J ends, which lost 0 bases and 5 bases, there was a span of 4 bases. CDR3 DNA: TGTGCCAGCAGCTTAGGGGCGGAGACCCAGTACTTC. Amino acid sequence: CASSLGAETQYF.

The chain couples TRBV2 to TRBJ1-5, with a weak D call TRBD1 (5 bases). The ends were cut back, 6 bases at V and 3 bases at J, with 18 bases in the middle. Germline CDR1 and CDR2: SNHLY and FYNNEI. The CDR3 sequence is 16 residues long. CDR3: CASRERTTGTNQPQHF. The CDR3 coding sequence is TGTGCCAGCAGAGAGCGGACCACAGGAACCAATCAGCCCCAGCATTTT.